This T cell receptor beta chain was retrieved from a study of cytomegalovirus exposure and HLA in healthy donors. Study details: The Caucasian-associated ancestry cluster held over 80% of roughly 400 genotyped donors.

The CDR3 loop spans 15 amino acids. V lost 4 bases to trimming and J lost 5 bases; unmatched junction nucleotides: 3. Germline lookup yields CDR1 SNHLY and CDR2 FYNNEI. In its sample, this clone was seen a few times. Healthy bone marrow donors formed the donor group. The PCR used 60 Vbeta and 13 Jbeta primers. TCRdb keeps only in-frame clones here, not all; method: immunoSEQ multiplex PCR. In the table there are around 100,000 clones, about 74% of which are singletons. This sequence joins TRBV2 and TRBJ2-1; 12 bases fit TRBD2. The sequence derives from a woman younger than 35 in good health and CMV-seropositive. Specimen: PBMCs. The CDR3 protein is CASSGRTSGNNEQFF. The CDR3 DNA sequence: TGTGCCAGCAGTGGGCGGACTAGCGGGAACAATGAGCAGTTCTTC.